The 13 T cell receptor beta chains below all came from one sample that was sequenced in a study of T cell responses to AZD1222 COVID-19 vaccine. Sequenced by immunoSEQ multiplex PCR; TCRdb stores in-frame clones only, minus some. The sample consists of 120,000 to 150,000 clones, over 80% of them appearing once. The sequences come from peripheral blood, collected on day 0 of MenACWY control vaccination. The receptors were gathered from an adult in good health.

This chain uses TRBV28 with TRBJ1-2; tentative D call: TRBD1 (6 bases). Germline CDR1 is MDHEN and CDR2 is SYDVKM. V was cut by 3 bases and J by 4 bases, with 15 bases left in between. The CDR3 contains 15 residues. In DNA form, the CDR3 reads TGTGCCAGCAGTTTGGGGGGCAGGAGTTTCTATGGCTACACCTTC. This codes for CASSLGGRSFYGYTF.

V is TRBV11-3 and J is TRBJ2-1, with TRBD1 identical over 7 bases. The CDR3 totals 17 residues. V trimming: 3 bases; J trimming: 0 bases; junction bases outside the gene matches: 8. Per germline, CDR1 SGHNT and CDR2 YENEEA. The CDR3 spells CASSFIGTVFSYNEQFF. Here the CDR3 DNA reads TGTGCCAGCAGCTTCATAGGGACAGTCTTCTCCTACAATGAGCAGTTCTTC.

The chain couples TRBV9 to TRBJ2-2; 9 bases agree with TRBD2. Germline V gives CDR1 SGDLS, CDR2 YYNGEE. The CDR3 has 19 amino acids. J was trimmed by 0 bases and V by 2 bases; bases with no gene match: 11. The chain's CDR3 is CASSVSSGGRDANTGELFF. The CDR3 region has the DNA TGTGCCAGCAGCGTTTCGAGCGGGGGGCGCGACGCGAACACCGGGGAGCTGTTTTTT.

The gene calls are TRBV6-5 and TRBJ1-5; D gene uncertain. This CDR3 has 15 residues. V lost 6 bases, J lost 0 bases, and 12 bases lay in between. CDR1 is MNHEY and CDR2 is SVGAGI in the germline V gene. The CDR3 nucleotides are TGTGCCAGCAGAGCGCGATCCTATAGCAATCAGCCCCAGCATTTT. Its translation is CASRARSYSNQPQHF.

This chain uses TRBV28 with TRBJ2-7, with D hard to call. The ends were cut back, 9 bases at V and 3 bases at J, with 6 bases in the middle. Germline CDR1 MDHEN, CDR2 SYDVKM. This CDR3 has 10 amino acids. CDR3 amino acids: CASGNYEQYF. CDR3 nucleotide sequence: TGTGCCAGTGGTAACTACGAGCAGTACTTC. The variable domain in full, completed from reference TRBV28 and TRBJ2-7, reads DVKVTQSSRYLVKRTGEKVFLECVQDMDHENMFWYRQDPGLGLRLIYFSYDVKMKEKGDIPEGYSVSREKKERFSLILESASTNQTSMYLCASGNYEQYFGPGTRLTVT.

The chain uses TRBV6-1 and TRBJ1-3; D is unclear. The ends were cut back, 0 bases at V and 2 bases at J, with 5 bases in the middle. Germline V lookup: CDR1 MNHNS, CDR2 SASEGT. The CDR3 length is 14 residues. CDR3 coding DNA: TGTGCCAGCAGTGAAGCCTCAGCTGGAAACACCATATATTTT. This gives the protein CASSEASAGNTIYF.

V gene TRBV4-2 combines with J gene TRBJ2-7; 9 positions agree with TRBD1. V lost 1 base to trimming and J lost 3 bases; unmatched junction nucleotides: 1. This CDR3 comprises 14 residues. Germline CDR1 is LGHNA and CDR2 is YNFKEQ. The DNA for the CDR3 is TGTGCCAGCAGCCAAGGGACAGGGGTCTACGAGCAGTACTTC. Protein: CASSQGTGVYEQYF.

The rearrangement uses TRBV28 and TRBJ1-1; tentatively, D is TRBD1 (6 bases). Germline CDR1 and CDR2: MDHEN and SYDVKM. Trimming shortened V by 6 bases and J by 1 base, and 15 bases separated the two germline ends. The CDR3 covers 15 residues. The CDR3 region is CASSPPDRRNTEAFF. The CDR3 nucleotides read TGTGCCAGCAGCCCCCCTGACAGGAGGAACACTGAAGCTTTCTTT. Based on the CDR3 plus reference TRBV28 and TRBJ1-1, the full variable domain is DVKVTQSSRYLVKRTGEKVFLECVQDMDHENMFWYRQDPGLGLRLIYFSYDVKMKEKGDIPEGYSVSREKKERFSLILESASTNQTSMYLCASSPPDRRNTEAFFGQGTRLTVV.

V is TRBV19 and J is TRBJ1-5; TRBD1 agrees at 9 bases. The CDR3 is 14 amino acids. Losses at the gene ends were 5 bases for V and 7 bases for J; bases not matched to a gene: 6. Per the germline V gene, CDR1 is LNHDA and CDR2 is SQIVND (reference sequence). Here the CDR3 DNA reads TGTGCCAGTAGTCGGGGACAGGGAGGACAGCCCCAGCATTTT. Translation: CASSRGQGGQPQHF.

The chain carries TRBV7-8 and TRBJ1-5; D is perhaps TRBD1 (5 bases). The germline V and J ends were trimmed by 5 bases and 7 bases, with 15 bases remaining between them. CDR1 is SGHVS, CDR2 FQNEAQ, per germline. The CDR3 has 14 amino acids. The CDR3 nucleotides read TGTGCCAGCAGCCCAAACAGGTGGGGACAGCCCCAGCATTTT. It specifies CASSPNRWGQPQHF.

The V and J genes are TRBV7-6 and TRBJ2-7; TRBD2 might be the D (6 bases). V lost 1 base, J lost 0 bases, and 10 bases lay in between. The length of the CDR3 is 15 residues. Germline loops: CDR1 SGHVS, CDR2 FNYEAQ. CDR3 in amino acids: CASSLDGGNSYEQYF. Written as DNA, the CDR3 is TGTGCCAGCAGCTTAGACGGCGGGAACTCCTACGAGCAGTACTTC.

This clone was found once. The chain uses TRBV5-1 and TRBJ2-3; D uncertain. Germline values: CDR1 SGHRS, CDR2 YFSETQ. There are 12 residues in the CDR3. The ends were cut back, 0 bases at V and 6 bases at J, with 5 bases in the middle. CDR3 in DNA: TGCGCCAGCAGCTTGGGGAAGGATACGCAGTATTTT. Amino acid sequence: CASSLGKDTQYF. Full variable domain (rest looked up from reference TRBV5-1 and TRBJ2-3): KAGVTQTPRYLIKTRGQQVTLSCSPISGHRSVSWYQQTPGQGLQFLFEYFSETQRNKGNFPGRFSGRQFSNSRSEMNVSTLELGDSALYLCASSLGKDTQYFGPGTRLTVL.

The chain recombines TRBV6-5 with TRBJ2-1; D ambiguous. Deletions cut 6 bases from V and 7 bases from J, with 19 bases between. The germline CDR1 and CDR2 sequences are MNHEY and SVGAGI. This CDR3 has 15 amino acids. CDR3 DNA sequence: TGTGCCAGCAGAGTGTTTGATGCTAGTATGAATGAGCAGTTCTTC. It translates to CASRVFDASMNEQFF.